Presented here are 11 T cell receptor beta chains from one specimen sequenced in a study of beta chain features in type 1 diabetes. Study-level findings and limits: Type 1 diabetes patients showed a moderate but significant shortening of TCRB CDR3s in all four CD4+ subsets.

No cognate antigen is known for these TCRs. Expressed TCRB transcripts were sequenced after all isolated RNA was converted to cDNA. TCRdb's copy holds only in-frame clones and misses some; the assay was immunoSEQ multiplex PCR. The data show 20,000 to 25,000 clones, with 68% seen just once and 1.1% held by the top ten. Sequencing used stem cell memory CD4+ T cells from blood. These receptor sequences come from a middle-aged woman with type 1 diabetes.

DNA of the CDR3: TGTGCCAGCAGCTTAGGATCGACAGGGTACGAGCAGTACTTC. It translates to CASSLGSTGYEQYF. This chain joins TRBV7-3 and TRBJ2-7; 7 bases match TRBD1. Germline V gives CDR1 SGHTA, CDR2 FQGTGA. The CDR3 covers 14 residues. The junction had 5 bases not matched to a gene; V was cut back by 2 bases and J by 4 bases.

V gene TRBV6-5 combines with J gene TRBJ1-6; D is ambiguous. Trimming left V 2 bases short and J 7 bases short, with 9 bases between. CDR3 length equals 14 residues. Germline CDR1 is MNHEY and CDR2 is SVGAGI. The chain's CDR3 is CASSYGRLNSPLHF. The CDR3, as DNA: TGTGCCAGCAGTTACGGCAGACTAAATTCACCCCTCCACTTT.

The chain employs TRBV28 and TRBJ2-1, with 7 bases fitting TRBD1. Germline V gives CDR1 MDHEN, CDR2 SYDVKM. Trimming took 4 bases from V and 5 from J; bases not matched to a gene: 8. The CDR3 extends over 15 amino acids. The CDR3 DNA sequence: TGTGCCAGCAGTTCTGCGCAGGGGGTGCACAATGAGCAGTTCTTC. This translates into CASSSAQGVHNEQFF. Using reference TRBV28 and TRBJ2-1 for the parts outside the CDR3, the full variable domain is DVKVTQSSRYLVKRTGEKVFLECVQDMDHENMFWYRQDPGLGLRLIYFSYDVKMKEKGDIPEGYSVSREKKERFSLILESASTNQTSMYLCASSSAQGVHNEQFFGPGTRLTVL.

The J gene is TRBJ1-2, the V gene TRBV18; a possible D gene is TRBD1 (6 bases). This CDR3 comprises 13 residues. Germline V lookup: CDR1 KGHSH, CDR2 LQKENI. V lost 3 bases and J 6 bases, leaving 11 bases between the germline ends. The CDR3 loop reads CASSPRTDDGYTF. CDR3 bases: TGTGCCAGCTCACCCCGGACAGATGATGGCTACACCTTC. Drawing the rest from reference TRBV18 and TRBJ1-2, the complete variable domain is NAGVMQNPRHLVRRRGQEARLRCSPMKGHSHVYWYRQLPEEGLKFMVYLQKENIIDESGMPKERFSAEFPKEGPSILRIQQVVRGDSAAYFCASSPRTDDGYTFGSGTRLTVV.

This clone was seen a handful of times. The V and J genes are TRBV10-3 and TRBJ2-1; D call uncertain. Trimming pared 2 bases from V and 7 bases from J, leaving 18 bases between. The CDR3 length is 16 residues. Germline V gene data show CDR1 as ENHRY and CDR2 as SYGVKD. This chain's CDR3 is CAISEEVRVVGNEQFF. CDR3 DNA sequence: TGTGCCATCAGTGAGGAGGTCCGGGTCGTTGGAAATGAGCAGTTCTTC.

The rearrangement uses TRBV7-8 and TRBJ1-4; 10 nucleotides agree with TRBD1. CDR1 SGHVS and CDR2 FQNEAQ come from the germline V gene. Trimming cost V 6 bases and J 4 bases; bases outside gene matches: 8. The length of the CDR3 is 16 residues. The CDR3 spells CASRLGTGDFNEKLFF. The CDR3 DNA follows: TGTGCCAGCAGACTGGGGACAGGGGACTTTAATGAAAAACTGTTTTTT.

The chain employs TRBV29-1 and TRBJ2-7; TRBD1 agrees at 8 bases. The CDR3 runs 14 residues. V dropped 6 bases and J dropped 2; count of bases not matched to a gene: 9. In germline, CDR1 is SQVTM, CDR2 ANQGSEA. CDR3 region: CSVVDREKTYEQYF. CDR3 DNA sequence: TGCAGCGTGGTGGACAGGGAAAAAACCTACGAGCAGTACTTC.

The CDR3 sequence: CASSFDSSNTEAFF. The CDR3 DNA reads as TGTGCCAGCAGTTTTGACAGCTCGAACACTGAAGCTTTCTTT. This chain links TRBV6-6 with TRBJ1-1; the D gene is possibly TRBD1 (5 bases). Trimming left V 4 bases short and J 1 base short, with 10 bases between. CDR1 and CDR2 (germline): MNHNY, SVGAGI (reference sequence). The CDR3 runs to 14 residues.

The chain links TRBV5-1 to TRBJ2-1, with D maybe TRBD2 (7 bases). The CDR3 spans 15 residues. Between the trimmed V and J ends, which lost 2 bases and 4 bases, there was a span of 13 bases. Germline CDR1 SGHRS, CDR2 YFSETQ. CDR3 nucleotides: TGCGCCAGCAGCTTTGGAGGGGGGGTTTACAATGAGCAGTTCTTC. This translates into CASSFGGGVYNEQFF.

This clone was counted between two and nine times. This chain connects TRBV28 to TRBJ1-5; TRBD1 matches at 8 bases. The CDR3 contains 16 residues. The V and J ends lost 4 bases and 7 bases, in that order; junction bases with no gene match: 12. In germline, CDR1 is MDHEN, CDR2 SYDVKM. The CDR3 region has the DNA TGTGCCAGCAGTTGGAATGTTGGTACAGGGGGACAGCCCCAGCATTTT. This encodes CASSWNVGTGGQPQHF.

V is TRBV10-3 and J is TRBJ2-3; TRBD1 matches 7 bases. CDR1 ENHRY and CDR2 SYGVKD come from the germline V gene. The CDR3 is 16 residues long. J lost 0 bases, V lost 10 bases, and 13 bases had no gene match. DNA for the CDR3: TGTGCCACGGGGCCCGGACAGGCCCTCAGCACAGATACGCAGTATTTT. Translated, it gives CATGPGQALSTDTQYF.